Below are 27 T cell receptor beta chains sequenced from a single sample in a study of shared clonotypes between healthy human individuals. Profiled with immunoSEQ multiplex PCR; TCRdb holds only in-frame clones, not every one. This table holds about 2.3 million clones, more than 85% found once. Source material: naive CD4+ T cells from PBMCs. Subset denoted: CD45RA+ positively selected. The source of these receptors is a man aged 18 to 29 in good health. Some clones in this sample may be carry-over from other donors' samples.

This clone was seen a single time. The chain carries TRBV2 and TRBJ2-7; weak D call: TRBD1 (7 bases). Deletions cut 8 bases from V and 6 bases from J, with 14 bases between. CDR3 length: 12 residues. CDR1 is SNHLY, CDR2 FYNNEI, per germline. Here the CDR3 reads CASGGGIGEQYF. CDR3 nucleotides: TGTGCCAGCGGAGGGGGCATCGGCGAGCAGTACTTC.

The chain joins TRBV7-2 to TRBJ2-7; no firm D call. V dropped 0 bases and J dropped 3 bases, with 12 bases sitting between them. The CDR3 runs 15 residues. CDR1 SGHTA and CDR2 FQGNSA come from the germline V gene. The CDR3 loop reads CASSLATTNHYEQYF. The CDR3 bases are TGTGCCAGCAGCTTAGCGACGACCAACCACTACGAGCAGTACTTC.

The rearrangement links TRBV7-2 to TRBJ2-3; no clear D. The CDR3 consists of 12 residues. V was shortened by 4 bases and J by 5 bases, with 7 bases between the two germline ends. CDR1 and CDR2 from the germline V gene are SGHTA and FQGNSA. The chain's CDR3 is CASSSQIDTQYF. DNA of the CDR3: TGTGCCAGCAGCTCCCAGATAGATACGCAGTATTTT.

Only one count was recorded for this clone. The chain has TRBV19 and TRBJ2-7, with 15 bases identical to TRBD2. V lost 10 bases to trimming and J lost 3 bases; unmatched junction nucleotides: 4. The CDR3 runs 14 residues. Germline CDR1 reads LNHDA; CDR2 reads SQIVND (reference sequence). The CDR3 protein is CATAGLAGGYEQYF. The CDR3 DNA reads TGTGCCACCGCGGGACTAGCGGGAGGCTACGAGCAGTACTTC. The complete variable domain, with remaining parts taken from reference TRBV19 and TRBJ2-7, reads DGGITQSPKYLFRKEGQNVTLSCEQNLNHDAMYWYRQDPGQGLRLIYYSQIVNDFQKGDIAEGYSVSREKKESFPLTVTSAQKNPTAFYLCATAGLAGGYEQYFGPGTRLTVT.

Regarding this clone: The same CDR3 is also encoded by other DNA sequences in this sample. V is TRBV9 and J is TRBJ2-3; the D gene is possibly TRBD2 (5 bases). The V gene's germline CDR1 is SGDLS and CDR2 YYNGEE. Between the trimmed V and J ends, which lost 2 bases and 0 bases, there was a span of 10 bases. This CDR3 has 15 amino acids. The CDR3 coding sequence is TGTGCCAGCAGCGTTTTAGCGATTAGCACAGATACGCAGTATTTT. It encodes CASSVLAISTDTQYF.

The rearrangement joins TRBV27 to TRBJ1-5; TRBD1 agrees at 11 bases. This CDR3 is 15 amino acids long. Per the germline V gene, CDR1 is MNHEY and CDR2 is SMNVEV (reference sequence). The junction had 6 bases not matched to a gene; V was cut back by 5 bases and J by 6 bases. The CDR3 region is CASSKGQGGGQPQHF. Written as DNA, the CDR3 is TGTGCCAGCAGTAAGGGACAGGGGGGGGGTCAGCCCCAGCATTTT.

This clone was picked up one time. The chain carries TRBV5-1 and TRBJ2-5, with 7 bases matching TRBD2. CDR1 is SGHRS, CDR2 YFSETQ, per germline. The CDR3 consists of 13 residues. V was clipped by 7 bases and J by 3 bases; unmatched bases: 6. The CDR3 region is CASGPAGEETQYF. In DNA, the CDR3 is TGCGCCAGCGGCCCGGCGGGAGAAGAGACCCAGTACTTC.

This chain connects TRBV25-1 to TRBJ1-4; TRBD1 is a possible D gene (6 bases). Trimming removed 4 bases from V and 0 bases from J, with 12 bases in between. This CDR3 region has 16 residues. Germline assignment: CDR1 MGHDK and CDR2 SYGVNS. As DNA, the CDR3 is TGTGCCAGCAGTGGAGGGGGACCCACAACTAATGAAAAACTGTTTTTT. Its protein product is CASSGGGPTTNEKLFF.

V is TRBV10-1 and J is TRBJ2-3, with 9 positions matching TRBD2. The germline V gene has CDR1 WNHNN and CDR2 SYGVQD (reference sequence). The V and J ends lost 9 bases and 1 base, in that order; junction bases with no gene match: 8. CDR3 length: 15 amino acids. The CDR3 here is CASLGAGGGTDTQYF. The CDR3 nucleotides are TGCGCCAGTTTGGGAGCGGGAGGAGGCACAGATACGCAGTATTTT.

The chain joins TRBV5-8 to TRBJ1-3; D remains ambiguous. Germline V gene data show CDR1 as SGHTS and CDR2 as YDEGEE. The CDR3 runs 16 residues. V shed 1 base and J shed 0 bases, with 11 bases lying between them. The CDR3: CASSLRSRYSGNTIYF. DNA of the CDR3: TGTGCCAGCAGCTTGAGGTCCAGATACTCTGGAAACACCATATATTTT.

Details on this clone: The sample has other DNA sequences that encode this CDR3 too. This chain uses TRBV25-1 with TRBJ2-7; 7 bases line up with TRBD2. V dropped 8 bases and J dropped 6; count of bases not matched to a gene: 10. The CDR3 loop spans 13 amino acids. Germline CDR1 and CDR2: MGHDK and SYGVNS. The CDR3 DNA reads TGTGCCAGCGGGGAGGGACTAATTCGCGAGCAGTACTTC. It yields the protein CASGEGLIREQYF.

This rearrangement joins TRBV4-1 to TRBJ1-2; no definite D call. CDR1 and CDR2 from the germline V gene are MGHRA and YSYEKL. V lost 4 bases, J lost 0 bases, and 12 bases lay in between. The CDR3 contains 15 residues. The CDR3 here is CASSPRNNANYGYTF. DNA for the CDR3: TGCGCCAGCAGCCCCCGGAACAATGCTAACTATGGCTACACCTTC.

The chain employs TRBV5-1 and TRBJ2-2, with 7 bases identical to TRBD1. V trimming: 4 bases; J trimming: 4 bases; junction bases outside the gene matches: 4. CDR1 and CDR2 (germline): SGHRS, YFSETQ. The CDR3 extends over 14 amino acids. CDR3 bases: TGCGCCAGCAGCCGCGCAGGGGGCACCGGGGAGCTGTTTTTT. Its protein product is CASSRAGGTGELFF.

This clone came up once. The chain has TRBV29-1 and TRBJ2-5, with 10 nucleotides matching TRBD1. Trimming removed 7 bases from V and 5 bases from J; junction bases left unmatched: 7. The CDR3 runs to 13 residues. The V gene's germline CDR1 is SQVTM and CDR2 ANQGSEA. CDR3 protein: CSARTGGLETQYF. CDR3 bases: TGCAGCGCAAGGACAGGGGGACTGGAGACCCAGTACTTC. Variable domain in full (rest from reference TRBV29-1 and TRBJ2-5): SAVISQKPSRDICQRGTSLTIQCQVDSQVTMMFWYRQQPGQSLTLIATANQGSEATYESGFVIDKFPISRPNLTFSTLTVSNMSPEDSSIYLCSARTGGLETQYFGPGTRLLVL.

This clone was seen only once. The chain has TRBV2 and TRBJ2-1, with 9 bases matching TRBD2. The ends lost 3 bases at V and 8 bases at J; junction bases unmatched: 8. The CDR3 extends over 15 amino acids. In germline, CDR1 is SNHLY, CDR2 FYNNEI. CDR3 in amino acids: CASSDVAGVGDEQFF. The CDR3 DNA is TGTGCCAGCAGTGACGTAGCGGGAGTAGGAGATGAGCAGTTCTTC.

This clone was observed a few times. The rearrangement links TRBV29-1 to TRBJ2-5; D unresolved. Trimming pared 3 bases from V and 4 bases from J, leaving 12 bases between. The CDR3 runs to 13 residues. Germline V gives CDR1 SQVTM, CDR2 ANQGSEA. The CDR3 reads CSVESPKRETQYF. The DNA of the CDR3 is TGCAGCGTTGAGAGTCCGAAGCGAGAGACCCAGTACTTC.

The V call is TRBV28, the J call TRBJ1-2; D possibly corresponds to TRBD1 (6 bases). The CDR3 extends over 15 amino acids. Between the trimmed V and J ends, which lost 4 bases and 4 bases, there was a span of 16 bases. Germline V gene sequence: CDR1 MDHEN, CDR2 SYDVKM. CDR3 coding DNA: TGTGCCAGCAGTTCAATCTCTACAGGGTTCTATGGCTACACCTTC. Its protein product is CASSSISTGFYGYTF.

The chain couples TRBV7-8 to TRBJ2-2; 12 bases fit TRBD2. Losses at the gene ends were 6 bases for V and 7 bases for J; bases not matched to a gene: 15. This CDR3 has 18 amino acids. From germline, CDR1 is SGHVS and CDR2 FQNEAQ. CDR3 DNA: TGTGCCAGCAGTTATACAACTAGCGGGAGGAACCGCGTCGGGGAGCTGTTTTTT. It yields the protein CASSYTTSGRNRVGELFF.

This chain links TRBV6-5 with TRBJ2-1, with D perhaps matching TRBD1 (6 bases). The CDR3 totals 16 residues. CDR1 and CDR2 (germline): MNHEY, SVGAGI. V was trimmed by 4 bases and J by 5 bases, leaving 18 bases between them. CDR3 protein: CASSSPRGGLDNEQFF. CDR3 coding DNA: TGTGCCAGCAGTTCCCCGCGAGGGGGATTAGACAATGAGCAGTTCTTC.

V is TRBV23-1 and J is TRBJ1-1, with D possibly TRBD1 on 6 matching bases. TRBV23-1 is identified as an open reading frame with a role that is uncertain. V lost 3 bases, J lost 3 bases, and 11 bases lay in between. The CDR3 is 14 amino acids. In nucleotides, the CDR3 is TGCGCCAGCAGTCACCACAGGGAGGACACTGAAGCTTTCTTT. Amino acids: CASSHHREDTEAFF.

The rearrangement joins TRBV4-3 to TRBJ2-1, with D perhaps being TRBD1 or TRBD2 (5 bases each). CDR1 is LGHNA, CDR2 YSLEER, per germline. This CDR3 spans 16 amino acids. V dropped 3 bases and J dropped 5 bases, with 17 bases sitting between them. The CDR3 loop reads CASSQLKGEGNNEQFF. The DNA of the CDR3 is TGCGCCAGCAGCCAGTTAAAGGGAGAGGGGAACAATGAGCAGTTCTTC.

This chain links TRBV4-1 with TRBJ1-4; TRBD1 agrees at 7 bases. V gave up 2 bases and J gave up 5 bases; unmatched junction bases: 5. CDR3 size: 15 residues. The germline V gene has CDR1 MGHRA and CDR2 YSYEKL. In nucleotides, the CDR3 is TGCGCCAGCAGCCAATTCGCCAGGGGGAATGAAAAACTGTTTTTT. Its protein product is CASSQFARGNEKLFF.

The chain has TRBV18 and TRBJ2-3, with TRBD2 matching 9 bases. Trimming at V came to 2 bases and at J to 4 bases, leaving 7 bases not matched to a gene. From germline, CDR1 is KGHSH and CDR2 LQKENI. The CDR3 contains 16 residues. This CDR3 reads CASSPSTSGYADTQYF. As DNA, the CDR3 is TGTGCCAGCTCACCATCCACTAGCGGGTATGCAGATACGCAGTATTTT.

V is TRBV19 and J is TRBJ1-4; 11 positions match TRBD1. Germline-derived CDR1 and CDR2 are LNHDA and SQIVND (reference sequence). The CDR3 sequence is 15 residues long. With V trimmed by 5 bases and J by 7 bases, 6 bases remained unmatched. CDR3 sequence reads: CASSDYGTGGEKLFF. The CDR3 DNA is TGTGCCAGTAGTGATTACGGGACAGGGGGTGAAAAACTGTTTTTT.

This rearrangement joins TRBV10-3 to TRBJ2-1, with no clear D. Per germline, CDR1 ENHRY and CDR2 SYGVKD. CDR3 length equals 14 residues. Trimming stripped 7 bases from V and 2 bases from J, with 12 bases between. CDR3 sequence: CAITAGLTYNEQFF. The CDR3 DNA sequence: TGTGCCATCACCGCAGGATTGACCTACAATGAGCAGTTCTTC.

The genes are TRBV5-1 and TRBJ2-2, with 13 bases fitting TRBD2. The germline gives CDR1 SGHRS, CDR2 YFSETQ. With 4 bases clipped from V and 1 base from J, the junction kept 4 bases outside the gene matches. This CDR3 is built from 17 residues. This CDR3 is CASSGTSGEVNTGELFF. CDR3 DNA: TGCGCCAGCAGCGGGACTAGCGGGGAGGTGAACACCGGGGAGCTGTTTTTT.

The chain carries TRBV6-6 and TRBJ2-7, with 7 bases matching TRBD2. The V segment lost 3 bases and the J segment 3 bases; nucleotides outside the gene matches: 5. Per germline, CDR1 MNHNY and CDR2 SVGAGI (reference sequence). There are 14 residues in the CDR3. CDR3 bases: TGTGCCAGCAGTTATTCTAGCGGATACTACGAGCAGTACTTC. Translating it yields CASSYSSGYYEQYF.